Below, 18 T cell receptor beta chains from the same sample are listed, as sequenced in a study of Graves' ophthalmopathy and Graves' hyperthyroidism. Amplified TCR beta CDR3 regions were obtained using RNA transcripts as template. HTBI primers were used in a first-round RT-PCR, which preceded a second-round multiplex PCR. TCRdb passed the multiplex PCR reads through MiXCR, listing each CDR3 protein once. The sample has 150,000 to 200,000 distinct CDR3 sequences; 35% to 50% are singletons. Sample: peripheral blood. The source is a man aged 25 to 45 with Graves' ophthalmopathy.

The sample holds many counts of this clonotype. V and J are TRBV30 and TRBJ1-5; D gene uncertain. The V gene lost 0 bases and the J gene lost 6 bases, with 12 bases spanning the gap. The CDR3 totals 14 residues. Germline V gene data show CDR1 as GTSNPN and CDR2 as SVGIG (reference sequence). The chain's CDR3 is CAWSVGMGPQPQHF. CDR3 in DNA: TGTGCCTGGAGTGTTGGCATGGGCCCTCAGCCCCAGCATTTT. Full variable domain (rest looked up from reference TRBV30 and TRBJ1-5): SQTIHQWPATLVQPVGSPLSLECTVEGTSNPNLYWYRQAAGRGLQLLFYSVGIGQISSEVPQNLSASRPQDRQFILSSKKLLLSDSGFYLCAWSVGMGPQPQHFGDGTRLSIL.

This clonotype was picked up many times. The junction differs from germline at one of its ends, possibly a read error. The chain couples TRBV12-3 or TRBV12-4 to TRBJ1-6; D is unresolved. The CDR3 extends over 15 amino acids. CDR3 loop: CASSPDGRENSPLHF. The DNA of the CDR3 is TGTGCCAGCAGTCCGGATGGCCGGGAAAATTCGCCCCTCCACTTT.

The genes are TRBV27 and TRBJ2-7; TRBD2 aligns across 9 bases. Germline-derived CDR1 and CDR2 are MNHEY and SMNVEV (reference sequence). CDR3 length equals 18 residues. V lost 4 bases and J lost 4; bases outside the gene matches: 17. The CDR3 DNA sequence: TGTGCCAGCAGTTCCCCCCGCGGGAGGGGGACTAGCCGTTACGAGCAGTACTTC. Amino acid sequence: CASSSPRGRGTSRYEQYF.

The rearrangement joins TRBV28 to TRBJ2-7, with TRBD2 as a possible D gene (6 bases). There are 15 residues in the CDR3. Trimming took 6 bases from V and 6 from J, leaving 21 bases between them. CDR1 MDHEN and CDR2 SYDVKM come from the germline V gene. This CDR3 is CASSPTPAIGSEQYF. CDR3 DNA sequence: TGTGCCAGCAGCCCAACCCCGGCTATCGGGAGCGAGCAGTACTTC.

At least ten counts were recorded for this clonotype. The V and J genes are TRBV18 and TRBJ2-2, with D perhaps TRBD2 (5 bases). The CDR3 covers 16 residues. CDR1 and CDR2 from the germline V gene are KGHSH and LQKENI. Trimming took 3 bases from V and 0 from J, leaving 11 bases between them. The CDR3 DNA reads as TGTGCCAGCTCACCTAGAGGGCTATCGAACACCGGGGAGCTGTTTTTT. Translation gives CASSPRGLSNTGELFF.

V gene TRBV12-3 or TRBV12-4 combines with J gene TRBJ2-5; 7 bases agree with TRBD2. Losses at the gene ends were 6 bases for V and 5 bases for J; bases not matched to a gene: 12. The CDR3 spans 15 residues. Here the CDR3 reads CASRNLAALTETQYF. CDR3 DNA: TGTGCCAGCAGGAACCTAGCGGCACTTACGGAGACCCAGTACTTC.

Ten or more counts support this clonotype. The genes are TRBV6-2 or TRBV6-3 and TRBJ1-1, with TRBD1 as a possible D gene (5 bases). The CDR3 consists of 13 residues. The ends were cut back, 10 bases at V and 5 bases at J, with 17 bases in the middle. Germline V CDR1 and CDR2: MNHEY, SVGEGT. CDR3 sequence: CATCWQQGTEAFF. The CDR3 region has the DNA TGTGCCACCTGCTGGCAGCAGGGAACTGAAGCTTTCTTT.

This clonotype came up many times. The chain links TRBV7-2 to TRBJ2-7; TRBD2 matches 13 bases. Germline loops: CDR1 SGHTA, CDR2 FQGNSA. The CDR3 has 14 amino acids. V shed 4 bases and J 4 bases; nucleotides not matched to a gene: 1. This chain's CDR3 is CASSSGLAGYEQYF. As DNA, the CDR3 is TGTGCCAGCAGCTCGGGACTAGCGGGATACGAGCAGTACTTC. The full variable domain, in which reference TRBV7-2 and TRBJ2-7 provide the parts outside the CDR3, is GAGVSQSPSNKVTEKGKDVELRCDPISGHTALYWYRQSLGQGLEFLIYFQGNSAPDKSGLPSDRFSAERTGGSVSTLTIQRTQQEDSAVYLCASSSGLAGYEQYFGPGTRLTVT.

At least ten counts were recorded for this clonotype. The V call is TRBV20-1, the J call TRBJ1-2; TRBD1 agrees at 11 bases. This CDR3 comprises 14 residues. Germline values: CDR1 DFQATT, CDR2 SNEGSKA (reference sequence). V lost 1 base, J lost 7 bases, and 5 bases stayed unmatched. Here the CDR3 reads CSARGTGGRIGYTF. The CDR3 nucleotides are TGCAGTGCTAGAGGGACAGGGGGCCGGATTGGCTACACCTTC.

Ten or more counts support this clonotype. The chain carries TRBV25-1 and TRBJ1-5; D possibly corresponds to TRBD1 (6 bases). V was shortened by 6 bases and J by 6 bases, with 21 bases between the two germline ends. Looked up from germline, CDR1 is MGHDK and CDR2 is SYGVNS. The CDR3 has 16 amino acids. CDR3 region: CASRGGTPSDGQPQHF. Here the CDR3 DNA reads TGTGCCAGCAGAGGGGGGACCCCTTCTGATGGTCAGCCCCAGCATTTT.

This clonotype was seen ten or more times. The gene calls are TRBV6-5 and TRBJ1-1; TRBD1 aligns across 7 bases. Unmatched junction bases numbered 15, after V lost 5 bases and J lost 6 bases. The CDR3 runs 16 residues. The germline CDR1 and CDR2 sequences are MNHEY and SVGAGI. The CDR3 loop reads CASSHPGRTGAPEAFF. DNA of the CDR3: TGTGCCAGCAGTCACCCTGGACGAACAGGGGCCCCTGAAGCTTTCTTT.

Only a few counts were recorded for this clonotype. A much larger clonotype is one base distant, so this may be a read error. The rearrangement joins TRBV6-2 or TRBV6-3 to TRBJ2-7; D not certain. Germline V gene sequence: CDR1 MNHEY, CDR2 SVGEGT. Trimming cost V 5 bases and J 3 bases, with 5 bases left between them. The CDR3 spans 11 residues. In DNA, the CDR3 is TGTGCCAGCAGTGACGACTACGAGCAGTACTTC. Its translation is CASSDDYEQYF.

This clonotype came up once. V is TRBV6-1 and J is TRBJ1-1, with unresolved D. V gave up 6 bases and J gave up 4 bases, with 12 bases separating them. Germline V gene lookup returns CDR1 MNHNS and CDR2 SASEGT. The CDR3 is made up of 13 amino acids. The CDR3 bases are TGTGCCAGCAGCACGGTTGGTGTCACTGAAGCTTTCTTT. Protein: CASSTVGVTEAFF.

This chain uses TRBV19 with TRBJ2-2, with TRBD1 as a possible D gene (5 bases). This CDR3 region has 14 residues. The germline gives CDR1 LNHDA, CDR2 SQIVND (reference sequence). Trimming left V 4 bases short and J 4 bases short, with 10 bases between. CDR3 DNA: TGTGCCAGTAGTAAGGCAGGGTTCACCGGGGAGCTGTTTTTT. The encoded protein is CASSKAGFTGELFF.

The sample holds many counts of this clonotype. The chain links TRBV12-3 or TRBV12-4 to TRBJ1-5; D remains ambiguous. The CDR3 spans 14 residues. The V and J ends lost 7 bases and 6 bases respectively, with 16 bases between them. CDR3 protein: CASKETNTGQPQHF. CDR3 nucleotides: TGTGCCAGCAAGGAGACAAATACCGGTCAGCCCCAGCATTTT.

The V call is TRBV12-3 or TRBV12-4, the J call TRBJ2-2, with D hard to call. The CDR3 is made up of 12 amino acids. Trimming shortened V by 4 bases and J by 5 bases, and 5 bases separated the two germline ends. In DNA form, the CDR3 reads TGTGCCAGCAGTTGGGTTACCGGGGAGCTGTTTTTT. Protein sequence: CASSWVTGELFF.

V and J are TRBV19 and TRBJ2-5; D perhaps matches TRBD2 (5 bases). CDR3 length: 14 residues. In germline, CDR1 is LNHDA, CDR2 SQIVND (reference sequence). V lost 5 bases and J 4 bases, leaving 14 bases between the germline ends. Written as DNA, the CDR3 is TGTGCCAGTAGTCCAGCGGTTATCGGAGAGACCCAGTACTTC. Amino acid sequence: CASSPAVIGETQYF.

This clonotype showed up many times. The chain carries TRBV19 and TRBJ1-1; D is ambiguous. This CDR3 is 11 amino acids long. CDR1 is LNHDA and CDR2 is SQIVND in the germline V gene (reference sequence). Trimming shortened V by 8 bases and J by 4 bases, and 8 bases separated the two germline ends. This CDR3 reads CASGWVTEAFF. Here the CDR3 DNA reads TGTGCCAGTGGGTGGGTCACTGAAGCTTTCTTT.